The T cell receptor (beta chain) under discussion was sequenced for a study of OX40 agonist ivuxolimab in advanced cancers. The overall study: A mean age of approximately 58 years, range about 20 to 79, was recorded, and roughly 80% were male.

The CDR3 has 14 residues. The V gene end was trimmed by 4 bases and the J gene end by 3 bases; junction bases not matched to a gene: 6. Germline CDR1 reads SGHNT; CDR2 reads YYREEE (reference sequence). The data were produced by immunoSEQ multiplex PCR, yet TCRdb's version contains in-frame clones alone and is incomplete. This table holds 35,000 or so clones, approximately 84% found once. This clonotype was obtained from an adult with an advanced solid tumor such as melanoma, head and neck, liver or kidney cancer. Sequences were derived from CD4+ or CD8+ T cells sorted from blood, sampled in a trial of the OX40 agonist ivuxolimab. The V call is TRBV5-4, the J call TRBJ1-1, with TRBD1 matching 7 bases. Here the CDR3 reads CASSPGQAYTEAFF. In DNA, the CDR3 is TGTGCCAGCAGCCCCGGACAGGCGTACACTGAAGCTTTCTTT.